The clone carrying this T cell receptor (beta chain) was found a few times. The antigen remains unidentified. Only CD45RO-negative cells positively selected for CCR7 counted as naive CD8 cells, so terminally differentiated effector memory CD45RA+ cells were excluded. Germline CDR1 MDHEN, CDR2 SYDVKM. V trimming: 7 bases; J trimming: 3 bases; junction bases outside the gene matches: 9. This CDR3 contains 15 residues. This record belongs to a study of shared clonotypes between healthy human individuals. Study-wide points: Despite large depth, rarefaction showed incomplete sorted-subset sequencing. Around 4.7% was the fraction of naive CD4 clonotypes found shared across several donors.

Profiling relied on immunoSEQ multiplex PCR, and the TCRdb table lists in-frame clones only, not all of them. The table lists more than 2 million clones, roughly 95% of them singletons. The rearrangement links TRBV28 to TRBJ1-5; 7 nucleotides line up with TRBD1. The receptor's source is a man between 18 and 35 years old in good health. Some clones in this sample may be carry-over from other donors' samples. The sample consisted of naive CD8+ T cells from PBMCs. CDR3 protein: CASIDRVSINQPQHF. CDR3 DNA: TGTGCCAGCATCGACAGGGTTTCGATCAATCAGCCCCAGCATTTT.